A selection of T cell receptor beta chains follows, all from one sample in a study of T cells expressing NK-cell markers. TCRdb reprocessed the 5' RACE reads and keeps a single row for each CDR3 protein, giving no DNA. The specimen's table records roughly 380,000 distinct CDR3 sequences. Sequencing input: blood T cells: a sorted CD56 or NKG2C T cell subset, CD4+ or CD8+ T cells, or bulk PBMC T cells (not recorded which). These receptors were taken from a man aged 18 to 70 in good health. Each CDR3 is given with its conserved first and last residue. Each record gives: V gene, J gene, CDR3 protein.

TRBV12-3/TRBV12-4	TRBJ2-2	CASSLIGGKTGELFF
TRBV20-1	TRBJ1-2	CSAGDRVTYGYTF
TRBV29-1	TRBJ1-1	CSVEDRDREGTEAFF
TRBV9	TRBJ2-7	CASSFRDRGLYEQYF
TRBV3-1	TRBJ2-1	CASSQGPGRGAGGTWYNEQFF
TRBV29-1	TRBJ2-1	CSAPHGAGDYNEQFF
TRBV5-5	TRBJ1-5	CASSLGDRDRPQHF
TRBV20-1	TRBJ2-4	CSARRSATGTKNIQYF
TRBV5-4	TRBJ1-1	CASSLVREGTEAFF
TRBV20-1	TRBJ2-2	CSARPVTGELFF
TRBV15	TRBJ1-2	CATSRTGLGYTF
TRBV7-9	TRBJ2-1	CASTTGVNEQFF
TRBV29-1	TRBJ2-4	CSVDFQEVQYF
TRBV9	TRBJ2-1	CASSVGLALNEQFF
TRBV6-1	TRBJ2-3	CASSSFQGNPDTQYF